Reported below is one TCR beta chain. Method: immunoSEQ multiplex PCR; TCRdb's copy keeps in-frame clones and lacks some. The profile shows about 39,000 clones, roughly 80% of them singletons. This record comes from a study of T cells in localized non-small cell lung cancer. The material was PBMCs, obtained before any cancer treatment. This receptor was taken from a woman aged 40-69 years with stage II squamous cell lung carcinoma.

CDR3 sequence (DNA): TGTGCCAGCAGCTTAGGGTTCCTAGCGGACGGGGCCGGGGAGCTGTTTTTT. Encoded protein: CASSLGFLADGAGELFF. The chain uses TRBV11-2 and TRBJ2-2; 7 nucleotides agree with TRBD2. CDR3 length equals 17 residues. Germline-derived CDR1 and CDR2 are SGHAT and FQNNGV. The J segment lost 6 bases and the V segment lost 1 base, leaving 11 bases of the junction unmatched. Complete variable domain (other parts from reference TRBV11-2 and TRBJ2-2): EAGVAQSPRYKIIEKRQSVAFWCNPISGHATLYWYQQILGQGPKLLIQFQNNGVVDDSQLPKDRFSAERLKGVDSTLKIQPAKLEDSAVYLCASSLGFLADGAGELFFGEGSRLTVL.